The 8 T cell receptor beta chains below all came from one sample that was sequenced in a study of blood T cell repertoires in COVID-19. Assay: immunoSEQ multiplex PCR; the TCRdb copy retains only in-frame clones and omits some. The sample lists fewer than 100,000 clones, roughly 80% occurring once. Source material: peripheral blood. The receptors stem from a woman aged 70-85 years with acute or convalescent COVID-19.

This chain links TRBV4-3 with TRBJ1-1; D remains unclear. Trimming removed 4 bases from V and 3 bases from J, with 9 bases in between. CDR1 LGHNA and CDR2 YSLEER come from the germline V gene. CDR3 length: 13 residues. CDR3 bases: TGCGCCAGCAGCCTTCGCTCGGACACTGAAGCTTTCTTT. Translation: CASSLRSDTEAFF.

The CDR3 region is CASSLTPQGVTGNTIYF. The CDR3 DNA follows: TGCGCCAGCAGCTTGACGCCTCAGGGGGTCACTGGAAACACCATATATTTT. The gene calls are TRBV5-1 and TRBJ1-3; the match to TRBD1 covers 7 bases. J was trimmed by 2 bases and V by 1 base; bases with no gene match: 9. In germline, CDR1 is SGHRS, CDR2 YFSETQ. The CDR3 contains 17 residues.

The V and J genes are TRBV3-1 (or the pseudogene TRBV3-2) and TRBJ1-1, with D perhaps TRBD1 (6 bases). Germline V gives CDR1 LGHDT, CDR2 YNNKEL (reference sequence). The CDR3 contains 13 residues. Trimming shortened V by 4 bases and J by 4 bases, and 10 bases separated the two germline ends. CDR3 residues: CASSLQGFTEAFF. For the CDR3, the DNA is TGTGCCAGCAGCCTACAGGGATTCACTGAAGCTTTCTTT.

This chain joins TRBV29-1 and TRBJ2-1, with TRBD1 as a possible D gene (5 bases). The V end lost 3 bases, the J end lost 0 bases, and 12 bases lay between the germline ends. CDR3 length: 15 amino acids. The germline gives CDR1 SQVTM, CDR2 ANQGSEA. CDR3 nucleotide sequence: TGCAGCGTTGAGGGGCAGGCAAACTCCTACAATGAGCAGTTCTTC. Translated: CSVEGQANSYNEQFF.

Turning to this clone: Other DNA sequences of this sample code for an identical CDR3. The V gene is TRBV5-1, the J gene TRBJ2-1; D might be TRBD1 (6 bases). Per the germline V gene, CDR1 is SGHRS and CDR2 is YFSETQ. The length of the CDR3 is 14 residues. Trimming removed 5 bases from V and 3 bases from J, with 12 bases in between. CDR3 in amino acids: CASRGTSVYNEQFF. The DNA for the CDR3 is TGCGCCAGCAGGGGGACATCGGTCTACAATGAGCAGTTCTTC. Full variable domain (remainder filled in from reference TRBV5-1 and TRBJ2-1): KAGVTQTPRYLIKTRGQQVTLSCSPISGHRSVSWYQQTPGQGLQFLFEYFSETQRNKGNFPGRFSGRQFSNSRSEMNVSTLELGDSALYLCASRGTSVYNEQFFGPGTRLTVL.

CDR3 in DNA: TGCGCCAGCAGCCCATTACTCCACACAGGGCGCAACGAGCAGTACTTC. The encoded protein is CASSPLLHTGRNEQYF. The V gene is TRBV5-1, the J gene TRBJ2-7, with D perhaps matching TRBD1 (6 bases). The CDR3 consists of 16 residues. Germline CDR1 reads SGHRS; CDR2 reads YFSETQ. The germline V and J ends were trimmed by 4 bases and 5 bases, with 22 bases remaining between them.

This sequence joins TRBV7-8 and TRBJ2-3; 8 nucleotides align to TRBD2. CDR1 and CDR2 (germline): SGHVS, FQNEAQ. The CDR3 has 18 amino acids. The junction had 17 bases not matched to a gene; V was cut back by 3 bases and J by 6 bases. The CDR3 protein is CASSFPVRLASEVDTQYF. The CDR3 DNA reads as TGTGCCAGCAGCTTCCCCGTAAGACTAGCGTCCGAGGTGGATACGCAGTATTTT.

This chain links TRBV11-3 with TRBJ2-2; TRBD2 matches 11 bases. The V and J ends lost 3 bases and 1 base, in that order; junction bases with no gene match: 7. CDR1 is SGHNT and CDR2 is YENEEA in the germline V gene. There are 18 residues in the CDR3. CDR3 sequence reads: CASSFSGLAGKNTGELFF. The CDR3 DNA follows: TGTGCCAGCAGCTTTAGTGGACTAGCGGGCAAGAACACCGGGGAGCTGTTTTTT.